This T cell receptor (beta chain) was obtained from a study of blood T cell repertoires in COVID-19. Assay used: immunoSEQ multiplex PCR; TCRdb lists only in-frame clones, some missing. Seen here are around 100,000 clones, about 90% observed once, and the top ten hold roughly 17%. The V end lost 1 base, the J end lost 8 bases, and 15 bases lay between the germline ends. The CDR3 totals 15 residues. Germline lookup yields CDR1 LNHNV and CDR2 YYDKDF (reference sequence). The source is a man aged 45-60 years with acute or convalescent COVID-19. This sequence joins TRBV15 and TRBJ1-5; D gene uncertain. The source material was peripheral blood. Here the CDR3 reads CATSRVGQEEKPQHF. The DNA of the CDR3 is TGTGCCACCAGCAGAGTAGGGCAGGAGGAGAAGCCCCAGCATTTT.